These 27 T cell receptor beta chains were sequenced from one sample in a study of shared clonotypes between healthy human individuals. Clones were read by immunoSEQ multiplex PCR, and TCRdb kept only the in-frame ones, dropping some. The sample holds around 690,000 clones, 90% seen once. Sequenced material: memory CD8+ T cells from PBMCs. Subset given: CD45RO+ cells pooled with CCR7-negative TemRA cells. These receptors were collected from a man aged 18 to 35 in good health. Some clones in this sample may be carry-over from other donors' samples.

In this sample, this clone turned up once. The chain has TRBV2 and TRBJ2-5; D is possibly TRBD1 or TRBD2 (5 bases each). CDR3 length equals 13 residues. The germline CDR1 and CDR2 sequences are SNHLY and FYNNEI. V lost 3 bases and J 12 bases, leaving 17 bases between the germline ends. CDR3 DNA sequence: TGTGCCAGCAGTGACTCCGGGACCCCGGAAAAGTACTTC. Its translation: CASSDSGTPEKYF.

The V gene is TRBV6-4, the J gene TRBJ2-6; 9 nucleotides agree with TRBD1. The CDR3 has 16 amino acids. Losses at the gene ends were 4 bases for V and 4 bases for J; bases not matched to a gene: 5. Germline CDR1 reads MRHNA; CDR2 reads SNTAGT. The CDR3 region is CASSGTGGTGANVLTF. CDR3 bases: TGTGCCAGCAGTGGTACAGGGGGCACCGGGGCCAACGTCCTGACTTTC.

The rearrangement uses TRBV7-9 and TRBJ2-2, with D unresolved. The CDR3 runs to 12 residues. Trimming removed 6 bases from V and 6 bases from J, with 8 bases in between. Germline V gives CDR1 SEHNR, CDR2 FQNEAQ (reference sequence). The CDR3 spells CASSLPAGELFF. The CDR3 nucleotides are TGTGCCAGCAGTTTGCCCGCCGGGGAGCTGTTTTTT.

The chain couples TRBV4-3 to TRBJ2-1, with 14 bases identical to TRBD2. After removal of 0 bases from V and 7 bases from J, the junction contained 2 bases not matched to a gene. Per germline, CDR1 LGHNA and CDR2 YSLEER. The CDR3 is made up of 16 amino acids. The CDR3 nucleotides read TGCGCCAGCAGCCAAGAGGGACTAGCGGGAGAAAATGAGCAGTTCTTC. Its translation: CASSQEGLAGENEQFF.

J is TRBJ2-1 and V is TRBV7-9, with TRBD1 identical over 11 bases. CDR3 size: 16 residues. Unmatched junction bases numbered 5, after V lost 5 bases and J lost 2 bases. CDR1 SEHNR and CDR2 FQNEAQ come from the germline V gene (reference sequence). The CDR3 region has the DNA TGTGCCAGCAGCGCGGGACAGGGGGGCCCCTACAATGAGCAGTTCTTC. Translation gives CASSAGQGGPYNEQFF.

This chain joins TRBV7-9 and TRBJ2-1; 7 bases are shared with TRBD2. The CDR3 runs to 16 residues. Germline V gives CDR1 SEHNR, CDR2 FQNEAQ (reference sequence). Trimming cost V 4 bases and J 2 bases; bases outside gene matches: 8. The DNA of the CDR3 is TGTGCCAGCAGCTCTACGGGAGGCAGAACCTACAATGAGCAGTTCTTC. As protein: CASSSTGGRTYNEQFF.

This chain links TRBV2 with TRBJ2-7; 8 nucleotides match TRBD2. The J segment lost 4 bases and the V segment lost 3 bases, leaving 14 bases of the junction unmatched. The CDR3 consists of 17 residues. Germline lookup yields CDR1 SNHLY and CDR2 FYNNEI. The CDR3 loop reads CASSDSLWREDLYEQYF. The CDR3 region has the DNA TGTGCCAGCAGTGATTCTCTCTGGCGGGAGGATTTATACGAGCAGTACTTC.

The CDR3 region has the DNA TGTGCCTGGAGTCGAGGACAGGGCCCTGTCTACGAGCAGTACTTC. Residues: CAWSRGQGPVYEQYF. This rearrangement joins TRBV30 to TRBJ2-7; 8 positions match TRBD1. CDR1 and CDR2 from the germline V gene are GTSNPN and SVGIG (reference sequence). The CDR3 contains 15 residues. The V segment lost 2 bases and the J segment 3 bases; nucleotides outside the gene matches: 9.

The chain employs TRBV28 and TRBJ2-7; unclear D gene. Trimming removed 9 bases at V and 0 bases at J, with 9 bases between. This CDR3 region has 12 residues. From germline, CDR1 is MDHEN and CDR2 SYDVKM. The CDR3 coding sequence is TGTGCCAGTACACCTAGCTCCTACGAGCAGTACTTC. It specifies CASTPSSYEQYF. Looking up the rest from reference TRBV28 and TRBJ2-7 gives the full variable domain: DVKVTQSSRYLVKRTGEKVFLECVQDMDHENMFWYRQDPGLGLRLIYFSYDVKMKEKGDIPEGYSVSREKKERFSLILESASTNQTSMYLCASTPSSYEQYFGPGTRLTVT.

As regards this clone: Distinct nucleotide sequences in the sample also encode this CDR3. This sequence joins TRBV18 and TRBJ2-1, with 9 bases matching TRBD1. Germline-derived CDR1 and CDR2 are KGHSH and LQKENI. CDR3 length equals 15 residues. With V trimmed by 3 bases and J by 1 base, 1 base remained unmatched. The CDR3 loop is CASSPTGGSYNEQFF. Written as DNA, the CDR3 is TGTGCCAGCTCACCGACAGGGGGGTCCTACAATGAGCAGTTCTTC. Full variable domain (missing parts from reference TRBV18 and TRBJ2-1): NAGVMQNPRHLVRRRGQEARLRCSPMKGHSHVYWYRQLPEEGLKFMVYLQKENIIDESGMPKERFSAEFPKEGPSILRIQQVVRGDSAAYFCASSPTGGSYNEQFFGPGTRLTVL.

The chain recombines TRBV19 with TRBJ1-2; 9 bases align to TRBD1. Per germline, CDR1 LNHDA and CDR2 SQIVND (reference sequence). V shed 0 bases, J shed 3 bases, and the junction held 8 bases outside the gene matches. The CDR3 length is 17 residues. CDR3 sequence: CASSIDDGTGIYYGYTF. Here the CDR3 DNA reads TGTGCCAGTAGTATAGATGACGGGACAGGGATTTACTATGGCTACACCTTC.

The chain couples TRBV16 to TRBJ1-1, with D uncertain. Trimming left V 2 bases short and J 10 bases short, with 5 bases between. Germline CDR1 and CDR2: KGHSY and FQNENV. The CDR3 has 10 amino acids. In nucleotides, the CDR3 is TGTGCCAGCAGCCAAAGCGTAGCTTTCTTT. Translating gives CASSQSVAFF.

The rearrangement joins TRBV28 to TRBJ2-2; maybe TRBD1 (6 bases). Trimming took 7 bases from V and 1 from J, leaving 19 bases between them. The CDR3 totals 17 residues. From germline, CDR1 is MDHEN and CDR2 SYDVKM. The CDR3 DNA sequence: TGTGCCAGCATACGACTCCCGCAACAGGGGAACACCGGGGAGCTGTTTTTT. Its translation is CASIRLPQQGNTGELFF.

The chain carries TRBV5-6 and TRBJ1-5; D remains unclear. Germline values: CDR1 SGHDT, CDR2 YYEEEE. The CDR3 extends over 14 amino acids. V was pared by 0 bases and J by 4 bases, with 8 bases between. The CDR3 region has the DNA TGTGCCAGCAGCTTGGGATCTTCGAATCAGCCCCAGCATTTT. As protein: CASSLGSSNQPQHF.

The rearrangement joins TRBV4-3 to TRBJ1-2; 9 bases match TRBD1. Germline CDR1 LGHNA, CDR2 YSLEER. The CDR3 is 15 residues long. The V gene end was trimmed by 1 base and the J gene end by 8 bases; junction bases not matched to a gene: 8. This chain's CDR3 is CASSQGTGVGAGYTF. The CDR3 DNA follows: TGCGCCAGCAGCCAAGGGACAGGGGTTGGGGCCGGCTACACCTTC.

The chain recombines TRBV4-1 with TRBJ2-1; D not resolved. CDR1 is MGHRA and CDR2 is YSYEKL in the germline V gene. Trimming removed 0 bases from V and 6 bases from J, with 21 bases in between. The CDR3 has 18 residues. CDR3 DNA sequence: TGCGCCAGCAGCCAAGACCCCCCCGGGCTGCCCACCACCAATGAGCAGTTCTTC. Amino acids: CASSQDPPGLPTTNEQFF.

This chain uses TRBV5-1 with TRBJ1-1; D is undetermined. Trimming took 6 bases from V and 3 from J, leaving 21 bases between them. Germline V gene sequence: CDR1 SGHRS, CDR2 YFSETQ. This CDR3 contains 16 residues. CDR3 DNA sequence: TGCGCCAGCAAGGTGGGTTTAGGCTCGATGGACACTGAAGCTTTCTTT. It codes for CASKVGLGSMDTEAFF. Drawing the rest from reference TRBV5-1 and TRBJ1-1, the complete variable domain is KAGVTQTPRYLIKTRGQQVTLSCSPISGHRSVSWYQQTPGQGLQFLFEYFSETQRNKGNFPGRFSGRQFSNSRSEMNVSTLELGDSALYLCASKVGLGSMDTEAFFGQGTRLTVV.

V usage is TRBV27 and J usage is TRBJ1-1; no clear D. Trimming took 3 bases from V and 4 from J, leaving 15 bases between them. Germline loops: CDR1 MNHEY, CDR2 SMNVEV (reference sequence). The CDR3 loop spans 15 amino acids. The CDR3 region is CASSFLPPWSTEAFF. In nucleotides, the CDR3 is TGTGCCAGCAGTTTCCTACCCCCTTGGAGCACTGAAGCTTTCTTT.

The chain has TRBV10-3 and TRBJ2-3; 13 positions match TRBD2. This CDR3 contains 16 residues. Unmatched junction bases numbered 7, after V lost 10 bases and J lost 0 bases. CDR1 is ENHRY and CDR2 is SYGVKD in the germline V gene. This CDR3 is CATKLAGGKSTDTQYF. In DNA, the CDR3 is TGTGCCACCAAACTAGCGGGAGGGAAAAGCACAGATACGCAGTATTTT.

The rearrangement links TRBV28 to TRBJ2-7; D might be TRBD2 (5 bases). CDR1 MDHEN and CDR2 SYDVKM come from the germline V gene. Trimming took 3 bases from V and 7 from J, leaving 10 bases between them. The CDR3 length is 12 residues. The CDR3 DNA is TGTGCCAGCAGTTTTGTAGCGTGGGAGCAGTACTTC. Amino acid sequence: CASSFVAWEQYF.

The chain recombines TRBV4-1 with TRBJ1-3; D remains ambiguous. The germline V gene has CDR1 MGHRA and CDR2 YSYEKL. The CDR3 contains 15 residues. Trimming shortened V by 1 base and J by 0 bases, and 7 bases separated the two germline ends. The CDR3 is CASSQAPGSGNTIYF. The CDR3, as DNA: TGCGCCAGCAGCCAAGCCCCAGGCTCTGGAAACACCATATATTTT.

This clone was detected only a few times. This chain links TRBV6-5 with TRBJ2-5, with 7 bases matching TRBD2. CDR1 is MNHEY and CDR2 is SVGAGI in the germline V gene. Losses at the gene ends were 5 bases for V and 4 bases for J; bases not matched to a gene: 7. This CDR3 has 14 amino acids. The CDR3 DNA sequence: TGTGCCAGCAGTGACGACCCGGGGGGAGAGACCCAGTACTTC. Protein product: CASSDDPGGETQYF.

This sequence joins TRBV2 and TRBJ2-1, with a possible D match to TRBD2 (6 bases). V dropped 6 bases and J dropped 4 bases, with 16 bases sitting between them. The CDR3 consists of 15 residues. CDR1 and CDR2 (germline): SNHLY, FYNNEI. Written as DNA, the CDR3 is TGTGCCAGCAGGTCTGGTTTAGCGGAATACAATGAGCAGTTCTTC. Protein product: CASRSGLAEYNEQFF. Combining the CDR3 with reference TRBV2 and TRBJ2-1 gives the whole variable domain EPEVTQTPSHQVTQMGQEVILRCVPISNHLYFYWYRQILGQKVEFLVSFYNNEISEKSEIFDDQFSVERPDGSNFTLKIRSTKLEDSAMYFCASRSGLAEYNEQFFGPGTRLTVL.

The V and J genes are TRBV27 and TRBJ1-2; TRBD1 might be the D (5 bases). Trimming pared 5 bases from V and 4 bases from J, leaving 11 bases between. Germline CDR1 is MNHEY and CDR2 is SMNVEV (reference sequence). The CDR3 contains 13 residues. CDR3 nucleotides: TGTGCCAGCAGTATAGACAGTACCTATGGCTACACCTTC. It specifies CASSIDSTYGYTF.

The V and J genes are TRBV29-1 and TRBJ2-7; perhaps TRBD1 as D (6 bases). The ends were cut back, 1 base at V and 1 base at J, with 11 bases in the middle. Germline V gene data show CDR1 as SQVTM and CDR2 as ANQGSEA. This CDR3 spans 14 amino acids. The CDR3: CSVEGGTNSYEQYF. CDR3 bases: TGCAGCGTTGAAGGGGGGACAAATTCCTACGAGCAGTACTTC.

This clone has just a few counts. This chain uses TRBV7-9 with TRBJ1-1; 10 positions agree with TRBD1. CDR1 SEHNR and CDR2 FQNEAQ come from the germline V gene (reference sequence). The ends lost 7 bases at V and 0 bases at J; junction bases unmatched: 5. CDR3 length: 15 residues. CDR3 coding DNA: TGTGCCAGCAAGGAGGACAGGGGGATGAACACTGAAGCTTTCTTT. It codes for CASKEDRGMNTEAFF.

The chain is built from TRBV7-2 and TRBJ2-7; 9 nucleotides align to TRBD1. Germline CDR1 SGHTA, CDR2 FQGNSA. V dropped 2 bases and J dropped 4; count of bases not matched to a gene: 6. This CDR3 is built from 15 residues. CDR3 region: CASSLLSGQGYEQYF. The CDR3 bases are TGTGCCAGCAGCTTACTGTCGGGACAGGGTTACGAGCAGTACTTC.